This T cell receptor beta chain was captured by sequencing in a study of regulatory T cells in long-lasting Graves disease. The study's findings and limits: Shared public clonotypes totalled roughly 2,500 in persistent patients, compared with approximately 970 in new patients.

Through Arm-PCR of CDR3 regions and iRepertoire HTBI primers, TCR beta libraries were built. TCRdb ran MiXCR on the multiplex PCR reads and lists one entry per CDR3 protein. This repertoire shows 450,000 to 650,000 distinct CDR3 sequences, roughly a sixth found once; its top ten account for approximately 25%. This clonotype was observed a handful of times. Its antigen is not known. Time point: newly diagnosed GD, antithyroid drugs for less than 3 months. PBMC-derived RNA was used for the TCR library. Blood from the periphery, about 9.2 milliliters in all, was drawn into EDTA tubes. Deletions cut 7 bases from V and 4 bases from J, with 13 bases between. The CDR3 consists of 14 residues. Another study also made use of these data, one on T cells in Graves' hyperthyroidism and ophthalmopathy. That publication notes: The definition of stable Graves' hyperthyroidism was no ophthalmopathy progression within 18 months. Ophthalmopathy could be told apart from stable hyperthyroidism with a 13 V-J model.

This chain uses TRBV12-3 or TRBV12-4 with TRBJ2-2; TRBD1 might be the D (6 bases). The sequenced sample was peripheral blood mononuclear cells (PBMCs), obtained at new diagnosis, from a patient treated with antithyroid drugs. This clonotype was sampled from a woman aged 40-60 years with Graves disease. This CDR3 is CASKNPGATGELFF. The CDR3 nucleotides read TGTGCCAGCAAGAATCCAGGGGCCACCGGGGAGCTGTTTTTT.